Shown below are 6 T cell receptor beta chains from a single sample sequenced in a study of T-cell memory formation after mild COVID-19. TCRdb reprocessed the 5' RACE reads with MiXCR, giving one entry per CDR3 protein. Of around 200,000 distinct CDR3 sequences listed, under 20% are singletons. Sequencing was performed on PBMCs or a T cell subset sorted from them (not recorded which). All receptors come from a young man who had mild COVID-19 (a few samples of this study predate the infection). Cell type and time point are not known.

The J gene is TRBJ1-2, the V gene TRBV20-1; D uncertain. V was cut by 1 base and J by 8 bases, with 14 bases left in between. The CDR3 spans 13 residues. Germline CDR1 reads DFQATT; CDR2 reads SNEGSKA (reference sequence). The chain's CDR3 is CSARGGRVDGYTF. CDR3 in DNA: TGCAGTGCTAGAGGTGGGCGAGTAGACGGCTACACCTTC.

This clonotype was observed a few times. The genes are TRBV29-1 and TRBJ1-3; a possible D gene is TRBD1 (6 bases). The germline V and J ends were trimmed by 6 bases and 4 bases, with 13 bases remaining between them. There are 13 residues in the CDR3. Germline-derived CDR1 and CDR2 are SQVTM and ANQGSEA. The CDR3 DNA reads TGCAGCGTGACAGGAACGGGGGGAAACACCATATATTTT. This gives the protein CSVTGTGGNTIYF. The full variable domain, completed using reference TRBV29-1 and TRBJ1-3, is SAVISQKPSRDICQRGTSLTIQCQVDSQVTMMFWYRQQPGQSLTLIATANQGSEATYESGFVIDKFPISRPNLTFSTLTVSNMSPEDSSIYLCSVTGTGGNTIYFGEGSWLTVV.

Only a few counts were recorded for this clonotype. This chain links TRBV18 with TRBJ2-3; D might be TRBD1 (5 bases). CDR3 length: 14 residues. The germline gives CDR1 KGHSH, CDR2 LQKENI. With 3 bases removed from V and 1 base from J, the gap between germline ends came to 8 bases. DNA for the CDR3: TGTGCCAGCTCACCGGACACTCGCACAGATACGCAGTATTTT. Translation gives CASSPDTRTDTQYF.

This clonotype was counted a few times. CDR3 coding DNA: TGTGCCAGCAGCTTAGGGTCCACTAGCGGAGTTCAAGAGACCCAGTACTTC. This encodes CASSLGSTSGVQETQYF. The rearrangement links TRBV7-9 to TRBJ2-5; 8 positions agree with TRBD2. This CDR3 is 17 amino acids long. In germline, CDR1 is SEHNR, CDR2 FQNEAQ (reference sequence). The V segment lost 1 base and the J segment 2 bases; nucleotides outside the gene matches: 9.

In this sample, this clonotype turned up a few times. The genes are TRBV7-2 and TRBJ2-4; 8 positions agree with TRBD2. This CDR3 region has 16 residues. The germline gives CDR1 SGHTA, CDR2 FQGNSA. J was trimmed by 0 bases and V by 5 bases; bases with no gene match: 6. The CDR3 loop is CASSPRTSLAKNIQYF. The DNA for the CDR3 is TGTGCCAGCAGCCCCAGGACTAGCCTAGCCAAAAACATTCAGTACTTC.

The chain is built from TRBV18 and TRBJ2-1, with 11 bases lining up with TRBD2. With 3 bases clipped from V and 5 bases from J, the junction kept 3 bases outside the gene matches. The CDR3 length is 15 residues. In germline, CDR1 is KGHSH, CDR2 LQKENI. As DNA, the CDR3 is TGTGCCAGCTCACCCCCGGGACTAGCGGACAATGAGCAGTTCTTC. Amino acids: CASSPPGLADNEQFF. Supplemented by reference TRBV18 and TRBJ2-1, the full variable domain reads NAGVMQNPRHLVRRRGQEARLRCSPMKGHSHVYWYRQLPEEGLKFMVYLQKENIIDESGMPKERFSAEFPKEGPSILRIQQVVRGDSAAYFCASSPPGLADNEQFFGPGTRLTVL.